This entry is about one T cell receptor (beta chain). This sample was taken from a study of T cells expressing NK-cell markers. TCRdb reprocessed the 5' RACE reads and stores each CDR3 protein as one record, lacking DNA. The sample totals approximately 380,000 distinct CDR3 sequences. The origin of this receptor is a man aged 18-70 years in good health. Sequencing input: blood T cells: a sorted CD56 or NKG2C T cell subset, CD4+ or CD8+ T cells, or bulk PBMC T cells (not recorded which).

CDR3 sequence: CSAGRRTEAFF. This chain links TRBV20-1 with TRBJ1-1. The germline V gene has CDR1 DFQATT and CDR2 SNEGSKA (reference sequence). The CDR3 extends over 11 amino acids.